This T cell receptor beta chain was identified in a study of blood T cell repertoires in COVID-19 (dated by TCRdb to about 2020). In terms of the full investigation: The collaborator samples originated in the United States, Italy and Spain and spanned the acute and convalescent phases of COVID-19. The samples were drawn from two sources: the first 160 participants of the ongoing ImmuneRACE study, and over 950 subjects contributed by 6 global collaborators. Subjects who had been exposed to COVID-19, were actively infected with it, or had recovered from it provided the deeply sampled blood TCRbeta repertoires that made up the dataset. Where available, HLA class I and class II types were taken from metadata supplied by the sample provider and were not determined by assay-based typing. Sample metadata almost always included a de-identified subject ID, COVID-19 status, age in years and sex. The repertoires were released in a freely available public database meant as a resource for research on the immune response to SARS-CoV-2. The material from the prospective study consisted of cDNA or gDNA derived from T cells, B-cell-depleted T cells, or PBMCs. Beyond this particular receptor, the publication reports: Clinical and demographic metadata were provided uncurated, with the amount varying by source and participant.

The CDR3 starts with the cysteine, ends with the phenylalanine, and has 12 residues. This entry keeps only the CDR3 DNA: 36 bases, framed from base 1. Between the V and J ends, shortened by 0 bases and 11 bases respectively, the junction contains 8 bases. Taken from the germline V gene (reference sequence), the CDR1 and CDR2 loops are LGHDT and YNNKEL. Samples from volunteer blood donors who had recovered from COVID-19 were contributed by a second Seattle source. Whole blood was collected in K2EDTA tubes by collaborating institutions according to the institutions' own protocols. For TCRbeta analysis, collaborators shipped samples as frozen whole blood, isolated PBMCs, or DNA extracted from either of those sample types. The immunoSEQ Assay, a bias-controlled multiplex PCR, was used to amplify TCRbeta CDR3 regions from genomic DNA. The study's own analysis went as follows. The number of nucleated cells in each sample was estimated by amplification of reference gene primers within the assay. Sequence reads were collapsed and filtered to measure the absolute abundance of every unique TCRbeta CDR3 rearrangement. For each sample, productive Simpson clonality was calculated by taking the square root of Simpson's diversity index across productive rearrangements. TCRdb provides this immuneACCESS table in a form limited to in-frame rearrangements. Some clones are lacking; in checked studies, under half of them reflect an unresolved V gene, and why the rest are absent is not known. The V and J calls and clone size are taken from that table; D and trimming were inferred from the DNA. This sample lists roughly 150,000 clones; under 85% were detected once. The ten largest clonotypes hold roughly 13% of the sample.

In regard to this clone: What antigen it recognizes has not been identified. The input lacks base qualities; no much larger clone sits a single base away.

This clonotype was sampled from a man aged 70 or older who had recovered from COVID-19. The receptor chain draws on TRBV3-1 (or the pseudogene TRBV3-2) and TRBJ2-4; the D gene is possibly TRBD2, with 6 bases matching. The sequencing sample was made of peripheral blood. The DNA sequence reads TGTGCCAGCAGCCAAGATTGGGGGGTTCAGTACTTC. The resulting protein is CASSQDWGVQYF.